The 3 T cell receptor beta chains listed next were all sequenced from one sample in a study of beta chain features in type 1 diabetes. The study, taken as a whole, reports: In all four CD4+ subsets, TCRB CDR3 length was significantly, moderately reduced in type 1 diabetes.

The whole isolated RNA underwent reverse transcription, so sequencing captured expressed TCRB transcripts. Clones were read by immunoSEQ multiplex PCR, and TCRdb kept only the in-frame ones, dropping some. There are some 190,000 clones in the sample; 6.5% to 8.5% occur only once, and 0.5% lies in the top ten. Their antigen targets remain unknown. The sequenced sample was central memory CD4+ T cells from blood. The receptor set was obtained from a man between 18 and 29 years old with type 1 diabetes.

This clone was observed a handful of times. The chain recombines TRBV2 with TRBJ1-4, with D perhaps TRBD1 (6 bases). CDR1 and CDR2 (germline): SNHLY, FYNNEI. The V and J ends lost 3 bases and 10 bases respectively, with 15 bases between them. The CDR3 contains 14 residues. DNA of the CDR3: TGTGCCAGCAGTGAGACAGGCCGAAGGGGAAAACTGTTTTTT. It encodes CASSETGRRGKLFF. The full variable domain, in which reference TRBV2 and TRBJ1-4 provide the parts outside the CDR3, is EPEVTQTPSHQVTQMGQEVILRCVPISNHLYFYWYRQILGQKVEFLVSFYNNEISEKSEIFDDQFSVERPDGSNFTLKIRSTKLEDSAMYFCASSETGRRGKLFFGSGTQLSVL.

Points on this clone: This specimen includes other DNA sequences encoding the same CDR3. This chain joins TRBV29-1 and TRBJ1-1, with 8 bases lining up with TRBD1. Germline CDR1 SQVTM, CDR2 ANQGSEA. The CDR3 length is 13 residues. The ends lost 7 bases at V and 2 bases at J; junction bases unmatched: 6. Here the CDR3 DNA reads TGCAGCGCCACGGACAGGGACAACACTGAAGCTTTCTTT. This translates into CSATDRDNTEAFF.

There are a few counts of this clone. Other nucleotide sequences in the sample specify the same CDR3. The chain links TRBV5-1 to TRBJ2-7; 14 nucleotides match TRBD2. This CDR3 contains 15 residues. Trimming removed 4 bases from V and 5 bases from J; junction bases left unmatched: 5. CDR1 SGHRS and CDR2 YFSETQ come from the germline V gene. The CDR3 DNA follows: TGCGCCAGCAGCGCGGGACTAGCGGGAGTCGACGAGCAGTACTTC. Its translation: CASSAGLAGVDEQYF.